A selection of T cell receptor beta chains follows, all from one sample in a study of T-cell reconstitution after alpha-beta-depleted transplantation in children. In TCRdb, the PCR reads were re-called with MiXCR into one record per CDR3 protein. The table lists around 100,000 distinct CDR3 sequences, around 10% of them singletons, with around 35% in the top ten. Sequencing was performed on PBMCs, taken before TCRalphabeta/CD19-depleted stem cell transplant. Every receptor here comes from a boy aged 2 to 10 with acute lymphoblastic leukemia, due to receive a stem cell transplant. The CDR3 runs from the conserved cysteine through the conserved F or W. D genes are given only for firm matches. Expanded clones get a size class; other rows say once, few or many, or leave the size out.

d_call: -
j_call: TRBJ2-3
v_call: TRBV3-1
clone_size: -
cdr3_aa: CASSPIHRTGTDTQYF
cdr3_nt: TGTGCCAGCAGCCCAATCCATCGGACTGGCACAGATACGCAGTATTTT

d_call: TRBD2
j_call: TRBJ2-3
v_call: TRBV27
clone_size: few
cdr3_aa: CASSPRSGLAGAADTQYF
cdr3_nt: TGTGCCAGCAGTCCTCGCTCTGGACTAGCGGGAGCCGCAGATACGCAGTATTTT

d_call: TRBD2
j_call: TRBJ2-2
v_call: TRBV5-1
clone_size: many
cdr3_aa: CASSSSGTSGTGPGELFF
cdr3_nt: TGCGCCAGCAGCTCCTCCGGGACTAGCGGGACTGGCCCCGGGGAGCTGTTTTTT

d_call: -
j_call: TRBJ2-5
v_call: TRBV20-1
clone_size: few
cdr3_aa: CSASPRALPQETQYF
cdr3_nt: TGCAGTGCTAGTCCCAGGGCCCTACCCCAGGAGACCCAGTACTTC

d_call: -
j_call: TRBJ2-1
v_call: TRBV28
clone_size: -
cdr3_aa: CASTGNFLEQFF
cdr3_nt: TGTGCCAGCACCGGCAATTTCCTAGAGCAGTTCTTC

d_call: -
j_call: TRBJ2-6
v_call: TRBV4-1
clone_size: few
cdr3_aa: CASSPEAFTSGANVLTF
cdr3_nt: TGCGCCAGCAGCCCAGAGGCTTTCACCTCTGGGGCCAACGTCCTGACTTTC

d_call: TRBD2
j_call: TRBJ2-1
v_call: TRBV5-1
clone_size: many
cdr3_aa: CASSLAVGGRATEQFF
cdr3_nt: TGCGCCAGCAGCCTAGCGGTTGGCGGGAGGGCCACTGAGCAGTTCTTC

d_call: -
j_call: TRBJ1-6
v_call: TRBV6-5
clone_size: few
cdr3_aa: CASSYAHPAGRDSPLHF
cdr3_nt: TGTGCCAGCAGTTACGCCCATCCGGCAGGGAGGGATTCACCCCTCCACTTT

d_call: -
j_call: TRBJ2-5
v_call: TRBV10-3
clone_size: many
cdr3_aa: CAISVGLETQYF
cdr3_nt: TGTGCCATCAGTGTGGGCCTAGAGACCCAGTACTTC

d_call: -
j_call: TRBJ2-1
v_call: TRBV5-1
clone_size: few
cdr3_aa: CASAVSGMVDEQFF
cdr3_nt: TGCGCCAGCGCCGTCTCCGGGATGGTAGATGAGCAGTTCTTC

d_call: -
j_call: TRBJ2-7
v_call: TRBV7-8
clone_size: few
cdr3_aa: CASSLNRGEQYF
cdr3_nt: TGTGCCAGCAGCTTAAACCGAGGCGAGCAGTACTTC

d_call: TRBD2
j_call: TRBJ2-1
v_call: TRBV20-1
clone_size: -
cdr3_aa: CSARDGGTSGRRDEQFF
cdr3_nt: TGCAGTGCTAGGGACGGTGGTACTAGCGGGAGGAGGGATGAGCAGTTCTTC

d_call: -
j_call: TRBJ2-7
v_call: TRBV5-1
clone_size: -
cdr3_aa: CASSPGVGEQYF
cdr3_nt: TGCGCCAGCAGCCCAGGGGTCGGGGAGCAGTACTTC

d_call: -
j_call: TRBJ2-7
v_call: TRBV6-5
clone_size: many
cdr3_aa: CASRGGRTVPYEQYF
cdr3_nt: TGTGCCAGCAGGGGGGGCCGGACAGTCCCCTACGAGCAGTACTTC

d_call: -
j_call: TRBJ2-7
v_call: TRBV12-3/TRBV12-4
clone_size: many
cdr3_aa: CASRGGESEQYF
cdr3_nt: TGTGCCAGCAGAGGGGGGGAGTCCGAGCAGTACTTC

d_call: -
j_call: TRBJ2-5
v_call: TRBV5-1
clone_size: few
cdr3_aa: CASSLQGAHQETQYF
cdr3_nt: TGCGCCAGCAGCTTACAGGGTGCCCACCAAGAGACCCAGTACTTC

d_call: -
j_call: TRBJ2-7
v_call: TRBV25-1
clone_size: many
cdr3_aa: CASSGPREQYF
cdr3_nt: TGTGCCAGCAGTGGACCGAGGGAGCAGTACTTC

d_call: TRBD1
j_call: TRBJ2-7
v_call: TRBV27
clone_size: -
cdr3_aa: CASSPKGRGPYEQYF
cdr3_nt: TGTGCCAGCAGCCCAAAAGGCAGGGGGCCCTACGAGCAGTACTTC

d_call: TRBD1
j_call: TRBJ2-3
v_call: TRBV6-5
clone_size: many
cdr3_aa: CASSYEWTGDTDTQYF
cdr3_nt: TGTGCCAGCAGTTACGAGTGGACAGGGGACACAGATACGCAGTATTTT

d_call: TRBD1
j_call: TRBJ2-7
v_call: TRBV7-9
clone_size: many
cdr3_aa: CASSSGQPYEQYF
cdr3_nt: TGTGCCAGCAGCTCGGGACAGCCCTACGAGCAGTACTTC

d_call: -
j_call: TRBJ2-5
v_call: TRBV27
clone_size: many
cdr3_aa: CASGPTIRTQYF
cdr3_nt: TGTGCCTCCGGGCCCACGATCCGGACCCAGTACTTC

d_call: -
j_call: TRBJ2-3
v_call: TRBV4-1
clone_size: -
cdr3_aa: CASSQGSGSTDTQYF
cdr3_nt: TGCGCCAGCAGCCAAGGTTCCGGGAGCACAGATACGCAGTATTTT

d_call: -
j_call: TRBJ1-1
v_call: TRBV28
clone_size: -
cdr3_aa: CASSSSGTSTEAFF
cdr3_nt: TGTGCCAGCAGTTCGTCAGGGACATCAACTGAAGCTTTCTTT

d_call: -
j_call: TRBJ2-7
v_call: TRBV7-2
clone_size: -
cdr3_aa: CASSLGRLGGAGLEQYF
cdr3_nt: TGTGCCAGCAGCTTAGGACGGCTGGGCGGGGCCGGACTCGAGCAGTACTTC

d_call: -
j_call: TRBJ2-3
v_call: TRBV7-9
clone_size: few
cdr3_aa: CASSFALSGADTQYF
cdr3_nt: TGTGCCAGCAGCTTTGCGTTATCGGGAGCAGATACGCAGTATTTT

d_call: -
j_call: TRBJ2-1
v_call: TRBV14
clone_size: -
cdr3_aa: CASSRAPTSSYNEQFF
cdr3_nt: TGTGCCAGCAGCCGGGCCCCGACTAGCTCCTACAATGAGCAGTTCTTC

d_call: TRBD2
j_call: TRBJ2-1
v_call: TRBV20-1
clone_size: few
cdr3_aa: CSARGDGTIYNEQFF
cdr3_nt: TGCAGTGCTAGGGGCGACGGGACTATCTACAATGAGCAGTTCTTC

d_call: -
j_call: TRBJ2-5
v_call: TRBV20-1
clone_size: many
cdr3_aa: CSAVVGPRETQYF
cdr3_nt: TGCAGTGCTGTTGTCGGTCCTCGGGAGACCCAGTACTTC

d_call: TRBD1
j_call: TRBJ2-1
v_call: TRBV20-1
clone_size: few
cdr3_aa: CSASGQGAYNEQFF
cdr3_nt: TGCAGTGCTAGTGGGCAGGGGGCTTACAATGAGCAGTTCTTC

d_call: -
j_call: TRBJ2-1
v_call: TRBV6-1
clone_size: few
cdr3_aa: CASSEGTYNEQFF
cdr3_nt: TGTGCCAGCAGTGAGGGCACCTACAATGAGCAGTTCTTC

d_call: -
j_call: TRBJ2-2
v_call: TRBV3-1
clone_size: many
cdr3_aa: CASSQGVAERTGELFF
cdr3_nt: TGTGCCAGCAGCCAAGGGGTAGCGGAGAGAACCGGGGAGCTGTTTTTT

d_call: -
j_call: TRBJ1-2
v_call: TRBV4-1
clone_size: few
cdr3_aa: CASSQDRYYGYTF
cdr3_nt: TGCGCCAGCAGCCAAGATCGGTACTATGGCTACACCTTC

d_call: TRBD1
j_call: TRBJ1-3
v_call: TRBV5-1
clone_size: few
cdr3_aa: CASSPRDSSRNTIYF
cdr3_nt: TGCGCCAGCAGCCCACGGGACAGCAGTCGAAACACCATATATTTT

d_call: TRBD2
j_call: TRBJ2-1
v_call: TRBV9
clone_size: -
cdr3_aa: CASSGRAARGGGEQFF
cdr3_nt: TGTGCCAGCAGCGGGCGCGCGGCCAGAGGCGGGGGTGAGCAGTTCTTC

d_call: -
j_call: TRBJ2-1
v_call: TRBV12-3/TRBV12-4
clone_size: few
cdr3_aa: CASSLAGESYNEQFF
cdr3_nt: TGTGCCAGCAGTTTAGCGGGAGAATCCTACAATGAGCAGTTCTTC

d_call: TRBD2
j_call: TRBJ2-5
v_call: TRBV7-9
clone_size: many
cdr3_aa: CASSPGLAELQETQYF
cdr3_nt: TGTGCCAGCAGCCCCGGACTAGCGGAGCTCCAAGAGACCCAGTACTTC

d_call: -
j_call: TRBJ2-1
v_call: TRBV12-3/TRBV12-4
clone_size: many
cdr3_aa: CASSLTHEQFF
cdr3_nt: TGTGCCAGCAGTCTAACACATGAGCAGTTCTTC